The rows below give T cell receptor beta chains drawn from one sample of a study of OX40 agonist ivuxolimab in advanced cancers. TCRdb keeps only in-frame clones here, not all; method: immunoSEQ multiplex PCR. The sample holds approximately 77,000 clones, 85% to 95% seen once. The sample in question was CD4+ or CD8+ T cells sorted from blood, obtained in a trial of the OX40 agonist ivuxolimab. The receptors were gathered from an adult with an advanced solid tumor such as melanoma, head and neck, liver or kidney cancer. CDR3s include the opening cysteine and the closing phenylalanine or tryptophan. The D gene is left open where the match is weak. Clone sizes are given selectively: once, few, many, or a class where the clone is expanded.

clone_size,j_call,v_call,d_call,cdr3_aa,cdr3_nt
NA,TRBJ2-1,TRBV9,NA,CASSVSYNEQFF,TGTGCCAGCAGCGTATCCTACAATGAGCAGTTCTTC
NA,TRBJ2-1,TRBV28,NA,CASSLSLGDEQFF,TGTGCCAGCAGTTTATCCCTAGGAGATGAGCAGTTCTTC
NA,TRBJ2-3,TRBV5-1,TRBD2,CASSLPALPSGGVSSTDTQYF,TGCGCCAGCAGCTTACCTGCCCTTCCTAGCGGGGGGGTTTCTAGCACAGATACGCAGTATTTT
NA,TRBJ2-1,TRBV13,TRBD2,CASTRYGAGLNEQFF,TGTGCCAGCACCCGTTATGGAGCGGGACTCAATGAGCAGTTCTTC
NA,TRBJ2-7,TRBV11-2,NA,CASSLVSYEQYF,TGTGCCAGCAGCTTAGTCTCCTACGAGCAGTACTTC
NA,TRBJ1-2,TRBV4-1,NA,CASSPLSSQGWGGYTF,TGCGCCAGCAGCCCCCTGAGTTCGCAAGGGTGGGGTGGCTACACCTTC
once,TRBJ2-5,TRBV19,NA,CASSVFFPSGKLEETQYF,TGTGCCAGTAGTGTCTTTTTCCCATCCGGGAAACTCGAAGAGACCCAGTACTTC
NA,TRBJ2-7,TRBV30,TRBD2,CAWSVDTSDPYEQYF,TGTGCCTGGAGTGTTGATACTAGCGATCCCTACGAGCAGTACTTC
NA,TRBJ1-4,TRBV5-1,NA,CASSPRDTPNEKLFF,TGCGCCAGCAGCCCGAGGGACACCCCTAATGAAAAACTGTTTTTT
NA,TRBJ2-7,TRBV7-8,TRBD1,CASSVGQYYEQYF,TGTGCCAGCAGCGTGGGACAGTACTACGAGCAGTACTTC
NA,TRBJ2-1,TRBV10-1,NA,CASSESAGTVYNEQFF,TGCGCCAGCAGTGAGTCCGCAGGGACTGTTTACAATGAGCAGTTCTTC
NA,TRBJ2-4,TRBV9,TRBD1,CASRRQGTNIQYF,TGTGCCAGCAGGAGACAGGGCACGAACATTCAGTACTTC
NA,TRBJ2-3,TRBV4-1,NA,CASSQRAGSTDTQYF,TGCGCCAGCAGCCAACGGGCAGGGAGCACAGATACGCAGTATTTT
NA,TRBJ1-1,TRBV5-6,TRBD1,CASSQGENTEAFF,TGTGCCAGCAGTCAGGGGGAGAACACTGAAGCTTTCTTT
NA,TRBJ1-1,TRBV7-3,NA,CASSLIGQPNTEAFF,TGTGCCAGCAGCTTAATCGGTCAGCCGAACACTGAAGCTTTCTTT
NA,TRBJ2-7,TRBV27,TRBD1,CASSPDTGADYEQYF,TGTGCCAGCAGTCCCGATACAGGGGCGGACTACGAGCAGTACTTC
once,TRBJ2-7,TRBV6-5,NA,CASSYLEDWGEQYF,TGTGCCAGCAGTTACTTGGAAGACTGGGGGGAGCAGTACTTC
NA,TRBJ1-1,TRBV5-6,NA,CASSSPIAWGYTEAFF,TGTGCCAGCAGCTCCCCTATTGCCTGGGGGTACACTGAAGCTTTCTTT
NA,TRBJ1-5,TRBV5-4,TRBD1,CASSAGTGSFQPQHF,TGTGCCAGCAGCGCCGGGACAGGGAGTTTTCAGCCCCAGCATTTT
NA,TRBJ1-4,TRBV5-6,NA,CASSGSGGNEKLFF,TGTGCCAGCAGCGGATCAGGAGGGAATGAAAAACTGTTTTTT
NA,TRBJ2-3,TRBV14,TRBD1,CASSQDEGTGVRDTQYF,TGTGCCAGCAGCCAAGATGAAGGGACAGGGGTGAGAGATACGCAGTATTTT
NA,TRBJ2-7,TRBV11-2,TRBD2,CASSRTSGEHYEQYF,TGTGCCAGCAGCAGGACTAGCGGGGAGCACTACGAGCAGTACTTC
once,TRBJ1-1,TRBV19,NA,CASRGRGIMNTEAFF,TGTGCCAGTCGGGGACGGGGTATCATGAACACTGAAGCTTTCTTT
once,TRBJ2-3,TRBV6-5,NA,CASRTAPDTQYF,TGTGCCAGCAGGACTGCCCCAGATACGCAGTATTTT
NA,TRBJ1-4,TRBV4-3,TRBD1,CASSQDGRGYEKLFF,TGCGCCAGCAGCCAAGACGGCAGGGGGTATGAAAAACTGTTTTTT
NA,TRBJ1-5,TRBV2,TRBD1,CASSLPSGTGSLNQPQHF,TGTGCCAGCAGTCTCCCCTCCGGGACAGGGAGCCTCAATCAGCCCCAGCATTTT
NA,TRBJ1-2,TRBV5-6,TRBD1,CASTTGGDYGYTF,TGTGCCAGCACTACAGGGGGGGACTATGGCTACACCTTC
NA,TRBJ1-2,TRBV7-9,NA,CASSLYTRGGYTF,TGTGCCAGCAGTCTTTACACCAGGGGTGGCTACACCTTC
NA,TRBJ2-1,TRBV27,NA,CASSPSGVPYNEQFF,TGTGCCAGCAGCCCATCCGGCGTTCCGTACAATGAGCAGTTCTTC
NA,TRBJ1-1,TRBV5-4,TRBD1,CASTFQGGGLGTEAFF,TGTGCCAGCACCTTCCAGGGGGGGGGCTTGGGCACTGAAGCTTTCTTT
once,TRBJ1-6,TRBV7-9,NA,CASSPYGGRLYNSPLHF,TGTGCCAGCAGCCCTTACGGGGGGCGTTTATATAATTCACCCCTCCACTTT
once,TRBJ2-5,TRBV2,TRBD2,CASSNPRLAGKETQYF,TGTGCCAGCAGTAATCCTCGACTAGCGGGGAAAGAGACCCAGTACTTC
NA,TRBJ2-7,TRBV7-9,NA,CASSSTGSSYEQYF,TGTGCCAGCAGCTCAACGGGGAGCTCCTACGAGCAGTACTTC